These T cell receptor beta chains were read from a single sample in a study of control samples from healthy donors and cancer patients. Method: immunoSEQ multiplex PCR; TCRdb's copy keeps in-frame clones and lacks some. The sample carries around 170,000 clones, around 87% recorded once. The sequencing sample was made of blood. These receptors were collected from a woman in her forties or fifties in good health. Each CDR3 is given with its conserved first and last residue. D genes are given only for firm matches. Clone size is stated in some rows and not others, as once, few, many or a class when expanded.

size	V	J	D	CDR3	DNA
.	TRBV5-1	TRBJ1-1	TRBD1	CASSLQGADTEAFF	TGCGCCAGCAGCTTACAGGGGGCAGATACTGAAGCTTTCTTT
.	TRBV6-5	TRBJ1-6	.	CASSYSGEAAPLHF	TGTGCCAGCAGTTACTCTGGGGAGGCGGCACCCCTCCACTTT
.	TRBV19	TRBJ2-2	TRBD1	CASSSGQGLITGELFF	TGTGCCAGTAGTTCCGGACAGGGTCTTATAACCGGGGAGCTGTTTTTT
.	TRBV18	TRBJ2-3	.	CASSPQLTNWDTQYF	TGTGCCAGCTCACCACAACTTACCAATTGGGATACGCAGTATTTT
.	TRBV3-1/TRBV3-2	TRBJ2-3	.	CASSQVLTDTQYF	TGTGCCAGCAGCCAAGTTCTCACAGATACGCAGTATTTT
.	TRBV15	TRBJ2-1	.	CATSRESRNEQFF	TGTGCCACCAGCAGGGAGAGTAGGAATGAGCAGTTCTTC
.	TRBV27	TRBJ1-2	.	CASSPRPLDGFYGYTF	TGTGCCAGCAGTCCCCGTCCCCTGGACGGGTTCTATGGCTACACCTTC
.	TRBV5-1	TRBJ2-5	.	CASRRDSQETQYF	TGCGCCAGCAGACGGGACTCCCAAGAGACCCAGTACTTC
.	TRBV29-1	TRBJ2-2	TRBD2	CSVSLAGGFTGELFF	TGCAGCGTGTCTCTAGCGGGAGGGTTCACCGGGGAGCTGTTTTTT
.	TRBV7-3	TRBJ2-1	.	CASSSKRGAFDEQFF	TGTGCCAGCAGCTCGAAGCGAGGGGCCTTTGATGAGCAGTTCTTC
.	TRBV4-3	TRBJ2-3	.	CASSQQRMLQDTQYF	TGCGCCAGCAGCCAACAGAGAATGTTACAAGATACGCAGTATTTT
.	TRBV7-3	TRBJ2-2	TRBD1	CASSLYGTANTGELFF	TGTGCCAGCAGCTTATACGGGACAGCTAACACCGGGGAGCTGTTTTTT
.	TRBV12-5	TRBJ1-1	.	CASANGGGTEAFF	TGTGCTAGTGCCAATGGGGGAGGGACTGAAGCTTTCTTT
.	TRBV10-3	TRBJ2-1	.	CAISIPTGRGYNEQFF	TGTGCCATCAGTATCCCGACAGGGAGGGGTTACAATGAGCAGTTCTTC
.	TRBV20-1	TRBJ2-1	TRBD1	CSASSGQGIEQFF	TGCAGTGCTAGTTCGGGACAGGGGATTGAGCAGTTCTTC
.	TRBV4-3	TRBJ2-6	.	CASSPDTNVLTF	TGCGCCAGCAGCCCGGATACCAACGTCCTGACTTTC
.	TRBV5-1	TRBJ2-5	TRBD2	CASSTGLAGGRGETQYF	TGCGCCAGCAGCACGGGACTAGCGGGAGGAAGGGGTGAGACCCAGTACTTC
.	TRBV30	TRBJ2-3	TRBD2	CAWSGTSSGITDTQYF	TGTGCCTGGAGTGGAACCTCTAGCGGGATTACAGATACGCAGTATTTT
.	TRBV13	TRBJ1-6	.	CASSLRENSPLHF	TGTGCCAGCAGCTTAAGGGAAAATTCACCCCTCCACTTT
once	TRBV7-7	TRBJ2-6	.	CASSPGRGRGSGANVLTF	TGTGCTAGCAGCCCCGGGCGGGGCAGGGGATCAGGGGCCAACGTCCTGACTTTC
.	TRBV24-1	TRBJ1-5	TRBD1	CATSDPRGTGFSGNQPQHF	TGTGCCACCAGTGATCCCAGAGGGACAGGGTTTAGTGGCAATCAGCCCCAGCATTTT
.	TRBV3-1/TRBV3-2	TRBJ2-1	TRBD2	CASSPGVAGAYNEQFF	TGTGCCAGCAGCCCGGGGGTAGCGGGAGCTTACAATGAGCAGTTCTTC
once	TRBV7-2	TRBJ2-7	.	CASSFGPYEQYF	TGTGCCAGCAGCTTCGGACCCTACGAGCAGTACTTC
.	TRBV11-2	TRBJ1-3	TRBD1	CASAWFGTGAFTSGNTIYF	TGTGCCAGCGCCTGGTTTGGGACAGGGGCTTTTACCTCTGGAAACACCATATATTTT
.	TRBV7-2	TRBJ1-2	.	CASSPRLTYGYTF	TGTGCCAGCAGCCCCCGACTCACATATGGCTACACCTTC
once	TRBV5-5	TRBJ1-1	.	CASSFMGPNTEAFF	TGTGCCAGCAGCTTCATGGGCCCGAACACTGAAGCTTTCTTT
.	TRBV4-1	TRBJ1-6	TRBD1	CASSLGLGGTGGSPLHF	TGCGCCAGCAGCCTCGGCTTGGGGGGGACAGGGGGTTCACCCCTCCACTTT
.	TRBV28	TRBJ2-7	.	CASSLPSFGYEQYF	TGTGCCAGCAGTTTGCCCTCGTTCGGGTACGAGCAGTACTTC
.	TRBV7-2	TRBJ2-7	.	CASSYRTDFEQYF	TGTGCCAGCAGCTACCGAACAGACTTCGAGCAGTACTTC
.	TRBV6-6	TRBJ1-6	.	CASSKGLTQGNSPLHF	TGTGCCAGCAGTAAAGGGTTAACTCAGGGGAATTCACCCCTCCACTTT